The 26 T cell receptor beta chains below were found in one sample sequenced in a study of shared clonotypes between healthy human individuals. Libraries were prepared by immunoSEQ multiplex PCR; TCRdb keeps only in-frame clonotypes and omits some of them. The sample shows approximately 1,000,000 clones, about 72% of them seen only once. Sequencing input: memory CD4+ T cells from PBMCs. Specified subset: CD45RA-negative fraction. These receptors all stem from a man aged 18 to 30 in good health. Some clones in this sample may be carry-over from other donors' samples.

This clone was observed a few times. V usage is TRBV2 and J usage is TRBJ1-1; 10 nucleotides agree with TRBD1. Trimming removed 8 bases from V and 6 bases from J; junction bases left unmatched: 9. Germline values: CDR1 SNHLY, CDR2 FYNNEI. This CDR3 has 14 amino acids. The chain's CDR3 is CASLPDRGFSEAFF. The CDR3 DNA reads TGTGCCAGCTTACCGGACAGGGGGTTCTCTGAAGCTTTCTTT.

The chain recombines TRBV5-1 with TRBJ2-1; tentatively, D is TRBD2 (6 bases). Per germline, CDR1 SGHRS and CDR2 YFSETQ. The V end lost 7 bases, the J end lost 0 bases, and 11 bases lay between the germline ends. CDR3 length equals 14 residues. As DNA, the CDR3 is TGCGCCAGCGCTCAGGGAGGCTCCTACAATGAGCAGTTCTTC. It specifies CASAQGGSYNEQFF.

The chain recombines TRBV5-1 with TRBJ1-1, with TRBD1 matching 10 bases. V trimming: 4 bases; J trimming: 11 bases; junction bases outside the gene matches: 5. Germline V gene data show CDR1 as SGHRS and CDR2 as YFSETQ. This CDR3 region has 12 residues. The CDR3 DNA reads TGCGCCAGCAGCCCGGGACAGGGGCCGGCTTTCTTT. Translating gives CASSPGQGPAFF.

The CDR3 sequence: CASSYSTGRANEKLFF. The CDR3 DNA follows: TGCGCCAGCAGCTACAGTACAGGGCGGGCTAATGAAAAACTGTTTTTT. This chain uses TRBV5-1 with TRBJ1-4, with D perhaps matching TRBD1 (6 bases). Looked up from germline, CDR1 is SGHRS and CDR2 is YFSETQ. The V and J ends lost 3 bases and 3 bases respectively, with 15 bases between them. The CDR3 covers 16 residues.

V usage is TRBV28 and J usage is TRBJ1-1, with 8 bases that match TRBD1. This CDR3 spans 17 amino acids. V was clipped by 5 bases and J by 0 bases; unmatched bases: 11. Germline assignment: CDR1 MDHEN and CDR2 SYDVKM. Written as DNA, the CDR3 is TGTGCCAGCAGTGGAAGACAGGGGAGGTCTGTGAACACTGAAGCTTTCTTT. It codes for CASSGRQGRSVNTEAFF.

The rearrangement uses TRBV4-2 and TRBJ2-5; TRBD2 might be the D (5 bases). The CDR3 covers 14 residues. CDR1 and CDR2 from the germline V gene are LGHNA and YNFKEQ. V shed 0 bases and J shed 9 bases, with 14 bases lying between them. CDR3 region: CASSQERDGRAQYF. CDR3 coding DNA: TGTGCCAGCAGCCAAGAGAGGGATGGTAGGGCCCAGTACTTC.

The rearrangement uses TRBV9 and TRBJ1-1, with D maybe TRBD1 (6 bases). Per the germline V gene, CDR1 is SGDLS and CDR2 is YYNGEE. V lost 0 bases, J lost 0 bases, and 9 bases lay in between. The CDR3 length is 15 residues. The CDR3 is CASSVEGHMNTEAFF. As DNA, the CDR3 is TGTGCCAGCAGCGTAGAGGGACACATGAACACTGAAGCTTTCTTT. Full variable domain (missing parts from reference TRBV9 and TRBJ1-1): DSGVTQTPKHLITATGQRVTLRCSPRSGDLSVYWYQQSLDQGLQFLIQYYNGEERAKGNILERFSAQQFPDLHSELNLSSLELGDSALYFCASSVEGHMNTEAFFGQGTRLTVV.

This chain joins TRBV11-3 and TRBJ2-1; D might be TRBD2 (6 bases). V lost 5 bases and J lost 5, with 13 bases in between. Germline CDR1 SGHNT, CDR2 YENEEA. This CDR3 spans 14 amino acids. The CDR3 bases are TGTGCCAGCAGCGGGGACTCCGGACACAATGAGCAGTTCTTC. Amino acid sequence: CASSGDSGHNEQFF.

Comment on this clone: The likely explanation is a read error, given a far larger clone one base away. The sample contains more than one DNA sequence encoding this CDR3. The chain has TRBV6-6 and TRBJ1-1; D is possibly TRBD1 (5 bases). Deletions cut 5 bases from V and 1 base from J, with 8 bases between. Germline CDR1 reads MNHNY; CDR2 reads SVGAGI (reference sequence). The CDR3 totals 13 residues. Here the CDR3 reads CASSRTGNTEAFF. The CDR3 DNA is TGTGCCAGCAGTCGAACAGGGAACACTGAAGCTTTCTTT.

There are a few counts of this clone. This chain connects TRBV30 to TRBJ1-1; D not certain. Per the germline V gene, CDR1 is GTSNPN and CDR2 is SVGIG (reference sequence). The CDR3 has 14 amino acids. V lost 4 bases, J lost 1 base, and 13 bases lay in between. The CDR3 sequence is CAWNPVGPNTEAFF. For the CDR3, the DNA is TGTGCCTGGAACCCGGTGGGTCCGAACACTGAAGCTTTCTTT. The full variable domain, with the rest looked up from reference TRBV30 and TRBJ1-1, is SQTIHQWPATLVQPVGSPLSLECTVEGTSNPNLYWYRQAAGRGLQLLFYSVGIGQISSEVPQNLSASRPQDRQFILSSKKLLLSDSGFYLCAWNPVGPNTEAFFGQGTRLTVV.

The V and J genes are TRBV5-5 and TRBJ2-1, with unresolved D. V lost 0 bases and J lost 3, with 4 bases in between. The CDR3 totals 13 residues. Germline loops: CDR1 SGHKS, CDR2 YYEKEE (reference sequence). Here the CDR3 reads CASSLEVYNEQFF. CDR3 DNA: TGTGCCAGCAGCTTGGAGGTCTACAATGAGCAGTTCTTC.

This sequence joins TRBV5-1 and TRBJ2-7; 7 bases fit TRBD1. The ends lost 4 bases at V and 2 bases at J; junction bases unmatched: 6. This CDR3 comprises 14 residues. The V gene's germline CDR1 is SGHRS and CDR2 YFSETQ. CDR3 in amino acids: CASSITGVPYEQYF. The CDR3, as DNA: TGCGCCAGCAGCATCACAGGGGTCCCCTACGAGCAGTACTTC.

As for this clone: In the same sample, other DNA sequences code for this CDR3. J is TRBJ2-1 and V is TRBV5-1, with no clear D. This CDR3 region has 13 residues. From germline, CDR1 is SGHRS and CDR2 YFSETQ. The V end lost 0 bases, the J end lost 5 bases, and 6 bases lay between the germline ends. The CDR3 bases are TGCGCCAGCAGCTTGGGATCGGACAATGAGCAGTTCTTC. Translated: CASSLGSDNEQFF.

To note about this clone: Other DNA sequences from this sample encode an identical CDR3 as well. The CDR3: CASSLSLAGGTYEQYF. CDR3 DNA sequence: TGTGCCAGCAGTTTATCTCTAGCGGGGGGGACCTACGAGCAGTACTTC. The rearrangement links TRBV27 to TRBJ2-7; 12 bases align to TRBD2. V gave up 0 bases and J gave up 2 bases; unmatched junction bases: 2. Germline CDR1 reads MNHEY; CDR2 reads SMNVEV (reference sequence). CDR3 length equals 16 residues.

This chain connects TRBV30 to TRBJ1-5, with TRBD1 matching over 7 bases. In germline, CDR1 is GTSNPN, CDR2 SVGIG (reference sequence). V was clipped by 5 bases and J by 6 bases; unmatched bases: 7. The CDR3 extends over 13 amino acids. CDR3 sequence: CAWGNRGAQPQHF. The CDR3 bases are TGTGCCTGGGGTAACAGGGGTGCTCAGCCCCAGCATTTT.

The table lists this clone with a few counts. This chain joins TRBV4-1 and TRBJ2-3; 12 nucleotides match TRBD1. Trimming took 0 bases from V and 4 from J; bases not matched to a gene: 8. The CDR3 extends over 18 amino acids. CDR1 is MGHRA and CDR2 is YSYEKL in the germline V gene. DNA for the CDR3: TGCGCCAGCAGCCAAGAACATCGGGGACAGGGGGCGGCAGATACGCAGTATTTT. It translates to CASSQEHRGQGAADTQYF.

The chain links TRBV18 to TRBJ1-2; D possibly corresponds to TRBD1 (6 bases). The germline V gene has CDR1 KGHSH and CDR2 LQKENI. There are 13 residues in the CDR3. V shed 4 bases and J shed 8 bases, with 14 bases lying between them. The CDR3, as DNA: TGTGCCAGCTCACTACAGGGCCCCGGGGGCTACACCTTC. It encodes CASSLQGPGGYTF.

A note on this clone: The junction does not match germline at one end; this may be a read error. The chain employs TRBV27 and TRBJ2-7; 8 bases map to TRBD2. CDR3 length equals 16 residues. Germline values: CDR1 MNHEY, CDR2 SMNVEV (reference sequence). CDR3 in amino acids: CDSSFVAGGLSYEQYF. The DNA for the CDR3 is TGTGACAGCAGTTTCGTGGCGGGAGGACTCTCCTACGAGCAGTACTTC.

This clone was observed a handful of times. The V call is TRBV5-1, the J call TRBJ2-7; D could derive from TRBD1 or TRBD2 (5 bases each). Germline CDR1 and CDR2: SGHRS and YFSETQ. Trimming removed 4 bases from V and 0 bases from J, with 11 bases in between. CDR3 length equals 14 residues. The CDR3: CASSPFGGSYEQYF. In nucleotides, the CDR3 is TGCGCCAGCAGCCCCTTTGGGGGCTCCTACGAGCAGTACTTC. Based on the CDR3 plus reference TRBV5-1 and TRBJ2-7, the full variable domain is KAGVTQTPRYLIKTRGQQVTLSCSPISGHRSVSWYQQTPGQGLQFLFEYFSETQRNKGNFPGRFSGRQFSNSRSEMNVSTLELGDSALYLCASSPFGGSYEQYFGPGTRLTVT.

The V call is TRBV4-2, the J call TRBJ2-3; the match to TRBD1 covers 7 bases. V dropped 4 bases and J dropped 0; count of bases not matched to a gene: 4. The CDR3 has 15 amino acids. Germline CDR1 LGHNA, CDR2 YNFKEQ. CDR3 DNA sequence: TGTGCCAGCAGCCCGCCACAGGGGAGCACAGATACGCAGTATTTT. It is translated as CASSPPQGSTDTQYF.

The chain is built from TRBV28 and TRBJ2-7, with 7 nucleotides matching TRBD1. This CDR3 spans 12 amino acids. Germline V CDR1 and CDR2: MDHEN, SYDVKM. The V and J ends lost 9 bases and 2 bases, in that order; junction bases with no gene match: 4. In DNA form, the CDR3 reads TGTGCCAGTCGAACAGGGGCCTACGAGCAGTACTTC. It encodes CASRTGAYEQYF.

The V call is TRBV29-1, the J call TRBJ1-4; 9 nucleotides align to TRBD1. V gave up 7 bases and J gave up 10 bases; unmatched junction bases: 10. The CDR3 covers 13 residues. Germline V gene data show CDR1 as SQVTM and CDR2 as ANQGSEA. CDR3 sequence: CSAGTGLGGKLFF. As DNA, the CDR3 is TGCAGCGCCGGGACAGGGTTAGGTGGAAAACTGTTTTTT.

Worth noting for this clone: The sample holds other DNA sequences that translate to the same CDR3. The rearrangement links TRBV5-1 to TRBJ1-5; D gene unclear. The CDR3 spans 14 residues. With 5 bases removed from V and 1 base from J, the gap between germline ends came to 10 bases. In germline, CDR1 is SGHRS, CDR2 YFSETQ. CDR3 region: CASSLGPSNQPQHF. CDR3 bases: TGCGCCAGCAGTTTAGGCCCCAGCAATCAGCCCCAGCATTTT.

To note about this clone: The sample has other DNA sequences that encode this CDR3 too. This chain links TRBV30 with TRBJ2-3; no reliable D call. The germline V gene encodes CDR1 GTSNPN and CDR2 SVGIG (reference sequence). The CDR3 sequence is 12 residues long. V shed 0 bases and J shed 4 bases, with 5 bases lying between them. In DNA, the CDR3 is TGTGCCTGGAGTGTAGCTCCAGATACGCAGTATTTT. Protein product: CAWSVAPDTQYF.

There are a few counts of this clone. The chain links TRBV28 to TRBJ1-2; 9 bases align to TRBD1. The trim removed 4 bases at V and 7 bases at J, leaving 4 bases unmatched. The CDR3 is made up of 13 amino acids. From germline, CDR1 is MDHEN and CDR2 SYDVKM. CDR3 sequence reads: CASSSPGQGGYTF. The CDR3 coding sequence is TGTGCCAGCAGTTCCCCGGGACAGGGTGGCTACACCTTC.

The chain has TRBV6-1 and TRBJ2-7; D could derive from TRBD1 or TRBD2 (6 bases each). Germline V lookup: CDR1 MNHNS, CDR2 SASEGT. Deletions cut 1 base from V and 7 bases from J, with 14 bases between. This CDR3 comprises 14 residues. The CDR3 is CASSEGWGAKEQYF. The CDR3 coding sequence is TGTGCCAGCAGTGAAGGGTGGGGGGCTAAGGAGCAGTACTTC.